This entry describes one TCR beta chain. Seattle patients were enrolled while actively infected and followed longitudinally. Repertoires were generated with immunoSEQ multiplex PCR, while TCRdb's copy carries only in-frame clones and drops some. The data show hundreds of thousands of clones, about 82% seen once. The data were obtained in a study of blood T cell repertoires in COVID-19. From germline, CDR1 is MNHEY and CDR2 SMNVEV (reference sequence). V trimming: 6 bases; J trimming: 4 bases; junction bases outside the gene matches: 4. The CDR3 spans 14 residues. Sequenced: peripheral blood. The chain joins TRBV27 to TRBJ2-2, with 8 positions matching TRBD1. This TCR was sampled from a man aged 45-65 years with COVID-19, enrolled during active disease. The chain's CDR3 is CASRGQGGTGELFF. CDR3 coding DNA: TGTGCCAGCAGAGGACAGGGTGGCACCGGGGAGCTGTTTTTT.